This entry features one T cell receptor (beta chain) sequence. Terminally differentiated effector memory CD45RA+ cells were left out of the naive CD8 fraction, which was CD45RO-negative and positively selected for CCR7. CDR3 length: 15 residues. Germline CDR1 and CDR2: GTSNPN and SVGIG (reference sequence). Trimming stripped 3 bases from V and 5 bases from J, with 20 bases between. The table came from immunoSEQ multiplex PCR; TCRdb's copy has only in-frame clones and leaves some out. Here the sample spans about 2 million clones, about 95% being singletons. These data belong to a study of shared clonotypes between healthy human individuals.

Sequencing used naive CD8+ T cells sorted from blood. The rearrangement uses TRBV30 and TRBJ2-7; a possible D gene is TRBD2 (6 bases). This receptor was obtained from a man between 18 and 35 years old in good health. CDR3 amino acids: CAWSDPAATGDEQYF. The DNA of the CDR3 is TGTGCCTGGAGCGACCCTGCCGCGACGGGGGACGAGCAGTACTTC. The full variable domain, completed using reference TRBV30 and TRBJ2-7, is SQTIHQWPATLVQPVGSPLSLECTVEGTSNPNLYWYRQAAGRGLQLLFYSVGIGQISSEVPQNLSASRPQDRQFILSSKKLLLSDSGFYLCAWSDPAATGDEQYFGPGTRLTVT.